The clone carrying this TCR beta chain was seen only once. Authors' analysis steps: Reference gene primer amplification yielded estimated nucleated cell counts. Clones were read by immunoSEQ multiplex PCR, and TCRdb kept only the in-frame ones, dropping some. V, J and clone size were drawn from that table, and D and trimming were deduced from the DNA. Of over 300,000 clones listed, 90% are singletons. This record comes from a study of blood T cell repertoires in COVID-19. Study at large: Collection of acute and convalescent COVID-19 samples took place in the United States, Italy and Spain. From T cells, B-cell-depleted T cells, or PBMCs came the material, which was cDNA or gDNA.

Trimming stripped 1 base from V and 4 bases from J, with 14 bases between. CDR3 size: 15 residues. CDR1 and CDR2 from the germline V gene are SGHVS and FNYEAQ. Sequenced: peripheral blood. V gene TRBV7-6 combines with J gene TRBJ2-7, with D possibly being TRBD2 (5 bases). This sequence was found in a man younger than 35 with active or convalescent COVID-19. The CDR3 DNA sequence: TGTGCCAGCAGCTTAGAAACTTTGTCGGGATACGAGCAGTACTTC. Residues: CASSLETLSGYEQYF.